These 27 T cell receptor beta chains share one sample of origin, sequenced in a study of blood T cell repertoires in COVID-19. Only in-frame clones appear in the TCRdb table, and some are missing; sequencing was by immunoSEQ multiplex PCR. Seen here are roughly 80,000 clones, over 65% observed once, and the top ten hold approximately 15%. The sequenced sample consisted of peripheral blood. All receptors come from a woman aged 70-85 years with acute or convalescent COVID-19.

This clone was recorded once. The chain joins TRBV25-1 to TRBJ2-7, with D possibly matching TRBD1 (6 bases). The CDR3 consists of 15 residues. V lost 3 bases and J 3 bases, leaving 15 bases between the germline ends. The germline CDR1 and CDR2 sequences are MGHDK and SYGVNS. The CDR3 nucleotides read TGTGCCAGCAGTGATCCCGGACAGTACCACTACGAGCAGTACGTC. It is translated as CASSDPGQYHYEQYV.

The chain uses TRBV5-6 and TRBJ2-1; 10 bases match TRBD2. Unmatched junction bases numbered 3, after V lost 0 bases and J lost 0 bases. Germline CDR1 reads SGHDT; CDR2 reads YYEEEE. This CDR3 has 17 residues. CDR3 loop: CASSLASGGISYNEQFF. The DNA of the CDR3 is TGTGCCAGCAGCTTGGCTAGCGGGGGCATCTCCTACAATGAGCAGTTCTTC.

This sequence joins TRBV29-1 and TRBJ1-1; 7 nucleotides match TRBD1. The CDR3 loop spans 13 amino acids. With 7 bases clipped from V and 4 bases from J, the junction kept 9 bases outside the gene matches. Germline-derived CDR1 and CDR2 are SQVTM and ANQGSEA. The CDR3 loop reads CSAGMAGGTEAFF. The CDR3 bases are TGCAGCGCCGGGATGGCAGGGGGCACTGAAGCTTTCTTT.

The chain links TRBV5-4 to TRBJ2-1, with 8 nucleotides matching TRBD1. After removal of 2 bases from V and 6 bases from J, the junction contained 10 bases not matched to a gene. The CDR3 loop spans 16 amino acids. Looked up from germline, CDR1 is SGHNT and CDR2 is YYREEE (reference sequence). In nucleotides, the CDR3 is TGTGCCAGCAGCTTAGGACAGGGTGAGGGTATCAATGAGCAGTTCTTC. Amino acid sequence: CASSLGQGEGINEQFF. Full variable domain (outside the CDR3, taken from reference TRBV5-4 and TRBJ2-1): ETGVTQSPTHLIKTRGQQVTLRCSSQSGHNTVSWYQQALGQGPQFIFQYYREEENGRGNFPPRFSGLQFPNYSSELNVNALELDDSALYLCASSLGQGEGINEQFFGPGTRLTVL.

The rearrangement uses TRBV7-2 and TRBJ2-3; 9 bases align to TRBD2. With V trimmed by 4 bases and J by 3 bases, 2 bases remained unmatched. The CDR3 covers 14 residues. The V gene's germline CDR1 is SGHTA and CDR2 FQGNSA. The CDR3 sequence: CASSWTSATDTQYF. As DNA, the CDR3 is TGTGCCAGCAGCTGGACTAGCGCGACAGATACGCAGTATTTT.

J is TRBJ2-1 and V is TRBV24-1, with TRBD2 matching 9 bases. Germline V lookup: CDR1 KGHDR, CDR2 SFDVKD. Trimming cost V 6 bases and J 4 bases; bases outside gene matches: 12. CDR3 length: 17 amino acids. The CDR3 region is CATSKAPGRGGYNEQFF. CDR3 DNA sequence: TGTGCCACCAGTAAAGCCCCAGGGCGGGGGGGTTACAATGAGCAGTTCTTC.

This chain uses TRBV7-9 with TRBJ2-5, with 8 bases identical to TRBD2. Germline V gene sequence: CDR1 SEHNR, CDR2 FQNEAQ (reference sequence). The J segment lost 2 bases and the V segment lost 5 bases, leaving 10 bases of the junction unmatched. There are 16 residues in the CDR3. In DNA form, the CDR3 reads TGTGCCAGCAGCCCGACCCGACGGGGGGGGCAAGAGACCCAGTACTTC. Protein product: CASSPTRRGGQETQYF.

V gene TRBV27 combines with J gene TRBJ2-7, with TRBD1 as a possible D gene (6 bases). Trimming cost V 6 bases and J 0 bases, with 18 bases left between them. CDR1 and CDR2 from the germline V gene are MNHEY and SMNVEV (reference sequence). The CDR3 length is 16 residues. CDR3 nucleotides: TGTGCCAGCAGCTGTATGACAGGACTTAGCTCCTACGAGCAGTACGTC. Its protein product is CASSCMTGLSSYEQYV.

This clone has a single count. The chain recombines TRBV7-9 with TRBJ2-3; maybe TRBD1 (8 bases). Trimming took 3 bases from V and 4 from J, leaving 17 bases between them. The CDR3 spans 16 residues. CDR1 and CDR2 from the germline V gene are SEHNR and FQNEAQ (reference sequence). The CDR3 sequence: CASSFVDREGADTQYF. In nucleotides, the CDR3 is TGTGCCAGCAGCTTCGTGGACAGGGAGGGGGCAGATACGCAGTATTTT.

The chain uses TRBV6-5 and TRBJ1-1; no reliable D call. Germline V lookup: CDR1 MNHEY, CDR2 SVGAGI. There are 14 residues in the CDR3. The germline V and J ends were trimmed by 0 bases and 3 bases, with 8 bases remaining between them. CDR3 residues: CASSYSRVDTEAFF. CDR3 DNA: TGTGCCAGCAGTTACTCGAGGGTTGACACTGAAGCTTTCTTT.

The chain is built from TRBV28 and TRBJ1-1; TRBD1 might be the D (6 bases). The CDR3 is 15 residues long. The germline gives CDR1 MDHEN, CDR2 SYDVKM. V was pared by 5 bases and J by 0 bases, with 13 bases between. The CDR3 sequence is CASSPPGHLNTEAFF. DNA of the CDR3: TGTGCCAGCAGTCCGCCGGGACACCTGAACACTGAAGCTTTCTTT.

The gene calls are TRBV10-2 and TRBJ1-1; 9 nucleotides line up with TRBD1. Looked up from germline, CDR1 is WSHSY and CDR2 is SAAADI. The CDR3 length is 16 residues. V was pared by 2 bases and J by 6 bases, with 10 bases of the junction left unmatched. Written as DNA, the CDR3 is TGCGCCAGCAGTGAGCCGGTGGGACAGGGCTACGCTGAAGCTTTCTTT. Translation gives CASSEPVGQGYAEAFF.

V and J are TRBV3-1 (or the pseudogene TRBV3-2) and TRBJ1-1, with D maybe TRBD1 (6 bases). V was trimmed by 1 base and J by 5 bases, leaving 11 bases between them. Germline CDR1 is LGHDT and CDR2 is YNNKEL (reference sequence). The CDR3 extends over 14 amino acids. The chain's CDR3 is CASSQVTGFTEAFF. CDR3 nucleotide sequence: TGTGCCAGCAGCCAAGTAACAGGGTTTACTGAAGCTTTCTTT.

This clone turned up a few times. The chain employs TRBV6-1 and TRBJ1-2; TRBD1 might be the D (5 bases). Looked up from germline, CDR1 is MNHNS and CDR2 is SASEGT. The CDR3 runs 13 residues. The ends were cut back, 2 bases at V and 5 bases at J, with 9 bases in the middle. CDR3 coding DNA: TGTGCCAGCAGTGAAACTGGGGCTTATGGCTACACCTTC. The encoded protein is CASSETGAYGYTF.

This chain uses TRBV5-4 with TRBJ1-4; tentative D call: TRBD1 (5 bases). Germline V gene lookup returns CDR1 SGHNT and CDR2 YYREEE (reference sequence). The CDR3 loop spans 16 amino acids. Trimming cost V 2 bases and J 0 bases, with 11 bases left between them. The CDR3 coding sequence is TGTGCCAGCAGCTTCGGAAGGGGCGCAACTAATGAAAAACTGTTTTTT. Residues: CASSFGRGATNEKLFF.

V gene TRBV28 combines with J gene TRBJ1-2, with unresolved D. Trimming took 5 bases from V and 10 from J, leaving 14 bases between them. CDR1 is MDHEN and CDR2 is SYDVKM in the germline V gene. The CDR3 totals 12 residues. The CDR3 DNA sequence: TGTGCCAGCAGTACTCCCCGCCAGGACTACACCTTC. Translation: CASSTPRQDYTF.

This clone was picked up one time. The rearrangement joins TRBV7-2 to TRBJ2-5; D unclear. The CDR3 is 14 residues long. The germline V gene encodes CDR1 SGHTA and CDR2 FQGNSA. Trimming removed 5 bases at V and 5 bases at J, with 15 bases between. The CDR3 bases are TGTGCCAGCAGCCCCTCCCCGGAGAGGGAGACCCAGTACTTC. Encoded protein: CASSPSPERETQYF.

The chain carries TRBV19 and TRBJ1-4; TRBD1 aligns across 9 bases. The CDR3 extends over 15 amino acids. The J segment lost 0 bases and the V segment lost 6 bases, leaving 2 bases of the junction unmatched. Germline CDR1 LNHDA, CDR2 SQIVND (reference sequence). CDR3 sequence reads: CASRTGGTTNEKLFF. CDR3 DNA sequence: TGTGCCAGTAGGACAGGGGGGACAACTAATGAAAAACTGTTTTTT.

This rearrangement joins TRBV5-1 to TRBJ1-6; no clear D gene. Germline V gives CDR1 SGHRS, CDR2 YFSETQ. The CDR3 totals 15 residues. V gave up 3 bases and J gave up 10 bases, with 17 bases separating them. In nucleotides, the CDR3 is TGCGCCAGCAGCTCAAACAGTGGCACGAACTCACCCCTCCACTTT. Protein sequence: CASSSNSGTNSPLHF.

The genes are TRBV7-2 and TRBJ2-3; D is ambiguous. The V end lost 1 base, the J end lost 9 bases, and 8 bases lay between the germline ends. The germline gives CDR1 SGHTA, CDR2 FQGNSA. The CDR3 totals 12 residues. CDR3 bases: TGTGCCAGCAGCTTAGTTTATAAAACGCAGTATTTT. This codes for CASSLVYKTQYF. The whole variable domain, filled in from reference TRBV7-2 and TRBJ2-3, reads GAGVSQSPSNKVTEKGKDVELRCDPISGHTALYWYRQSLGQGLEFLIYFQGNSAPDKSGLPSDRFSAERTGGSVSTLTIQRTQQEDSAVYLCASSLVYKTQYFGPGTRLTVL.

The rearrangement links TRBV4-1 to TRBJ2-1, with TRBD2 matching over 9 bases. V shed 1 base, J shed 4 bases, and the junction held 5 bases outside the gene matches. Germline V gives CDR1 MGHRA, CDR2 YSYEKL. The CDR3 runs 16 residues. The CDR3 DNA is TGCGCCAGCAGCCAAGTTTCTAGCGGGACGTACAATGAGCAGTTCTTC. Encoded protein: CASSQVSSGTYNEQFF.

The chain is built from TRBV19 and TRBJ1-2, with 9 bases lining up with TRBD1. The CDR3 has 15 amino acids. J gave up 7 bases and V 3 bases, and 9 bases lay outside the gene matches. CDR1 LNHDA and CDR2 SQIVND come from the germline V gene (reference sequence). DNA for the CDR3: TGTGCCAGTAGTATTGAAAGGACAGGGGATCGTGGCTACACCTTC. This gives the protein CASSIERTGDRGYTF.

The gene calls are TRBV24-1 and TRBJ2-5; TRBD2 aligns across 9 bases. CDR3 length: 16 residues. The V segment lost 4 bases and the J segment 5 bases; nucleotides outside the gene matches: 10. Germline assignment: CDR1 KGHDR and CDR2 SFDVKD. The CDR3 DNA follows: TGTGCCACCAGTGAATTAGCGGGAGTTGGCGTGGAGACCCAGTACTTC. Amino acids: CATSELAGVGVETQYF.

The V and J genes are TRBV15 and TRBJ1-2, with 9 bases that match TRBD1. The CDR3 is 14 residues long. J gave up 7 bases and V 8 bases, and 11 bases lay outside the gene matches. CDR1 and CDR2 from the germline V gene are LNHNV and YYDKDF (reference sequence). CDR3 amino acids: CATSSGTGFSGYTF. CDR3 nucleotides: TGTGCCACCTCTTCCGGGACAGGGTTTTCTGGCTACACCTTC. The full variable domain, completed using reference TRBV15 and TRBJ1-2, is DAMVIQNPRYQVTQFGKPVTLSCSQTLNHNVMYWYQQKSSQAPKLLFHYYDKDFNNEADTPDNFQSRRPNTSFCFLDIRSPGLGDTAMYLCATSSGTGFSGYTFGSGTRLTVV.

The chain joins TRBV5-1 to TRBJ2-1; a possible D gene is TRBD2 (6 bases). V dropped 3 bases and J dropped 8 bases, with 15 bases sitting between them. This CDR3 is built from 14 residues. The V gene's germline CDR1 is SGHRS and CDR2 YFSETQ. CDR3 nucleotide sequence: TGCGCCAGCAGCTGGACGGGACTCCCCCATGAGCAGTTCTTC. This sequence encodes CASSWTGLPHEQFF.

This chain uses TRBV30 with TRBJ1-1; perhaps TRBD1 as D (5 bases). This CDR3 is built from 15 residues. Germline V gene sequence: CDR1 GTSNPN, CDR2 SVGIG (reference sequence). Trimming stripped 1 base from V and 8 bases from J, with 20 bases between. The chain's CDR3 is CAWSDSRQRGAEAFF. CDR3 nucleotide sequence: TGTGCCTGGAGTGACTCCAGACAGCGGGGAGCGGAAGCTTTCTTT.

The CDR3 DNA is TGTGCCAGTAGTCCCCCAAACAGGGGAAACACCATATATTTT. It encodes CASSPPNRGNTIYF. The rearrangement links TRBV19 to TRBJ1-3; a weak D match, TRBD1 (5 bases). The V gene lost 5 bases and the J gene lost 4 bases, with 12 bases spanning the gap. The V gene's germline CDR1 is LNHDA and CDR2 SQIVND (reference sequence). This CDR3 is 14 amino acids long.